Listed here are 21 T cell receptor beta chains from one sample, sequenced in a study of cytomegalovirus exposure and HLA in healthy donors. Primers for the PCR totalled 60 Vbeta and 13 Jbeta. The method was immunoSEQ multiplex PCR; TCRdb's version includes in-frame clones alone and lacks a portion of them. In the table there are some 150,000 clones, more than 70% of which are singletons. Sequences were obtained from PBMCs. Receptors were obtained from a woman aged 45-60 years in good health and CMV-seronegative.

The rearrangement links TRBV7-6 to TRBJ2-7; D perhaps matches TRBD1 (5 bases). V was clipped by 3 bases and J by 2 bases, with 8 bases between them. The CDR3 contains 13 residues. Germline V CDR1 and CDR2: SGHVS, FNYEAQ. CDR3 sequence: CASSFGQTYEQYF. The CDR3 DNA is TGTGCCAGCAGCTTCGGACAAACCTACGAGCAGTACTTC.

V usage is TRBV10-3 and J usage is TRBJ1-4; D might be TRBD1 (6 bases). The germline CDR1 and CDR2 sequences are ENHRY and SYGVKD. This CDR3 is 16 amino acids long. V was cut by 3 bases and J by 4 bases, with 15 bases left in between. The CDR3 here is CAISDPKGGGNEKLFF. Here the CDR3 DNA reads TGTGCCATCAGTGACCCAAAGGGAGGGGGTAATGAAAAACTGTTTTTT.

The chain uses TRBV7-2 and TRBJ1-4, with 8 bases identical to TRBD1. Germline CDR1 is SGHTA and CDR2 is FQGNSA. Trimming removed 1 base from V and 8 bases from J; junction bases left unmatched: 9. This CDR3 is 16 amino acids long. DNA of the CDR3: TGTGCCAGCAGCTTAGATACGCCAGGGGGCACAGAAAAACTGTTTTTT. Protein product: CASSLDTPGGTEKLFF.

This chain links TRBV6-5 with TRBJ2-7; 8 bases map to TRBD2. Germline lookup yields CDR1 MNHEY and CDR2 SVGAGI. The CDR3 has 14 amino acids. J was trimmed by 4 bases and V by 6 bases; bases with no gene match: 8. Here the CDR3 reads CASSPQRGRYEQYF. CDR3 coding DNA: TGTGCCAGCAGCCCTCAGCGGGGGAGGTACGAGCAGTACTTC.

The rearrangement uses TRBV4-3 and TRBJ1-2; a possible D gene is TRBD1 (6 bases). V was cut by 1 base and J by 8 bases, with 17 bases left in between. Germline V lookup: CDR1 LGHNA, CDR2 YSLEER. The CDR3 runs to 15 residues. CDR3 bases: TGCGCCAGCAGCCAAGGTCCACAGGGTCTGGAAGGCTACACCTTC. Translating gives CASSQGPQGLEGYTF.

As to this clone: Sequence at one end of the junction differs from germline and may be a read error. The chain couples TRBV7-7 to TRBJ2-5, with 8 bases matching TRBD1. Looked up from germline, CDR1 is SSHAT and CDR2 is FNYEAQ (reference sequence). CDR3 size: 16 residues. CDR3 in amino acids: CASSSGIGQGQETQYF. The CDR3 region has the DNA TGTGCTAGCAGCTCCGGGATTGGACAGGGACAAGAGACCCAGTACTTC.

The gene calls are TRBV19 and TRBJ2-3, with 12 bases lining up with TRBD2. The V gene end was trimmed by 7 bases and the J gene end by 2 bases; junction bases not matched to a gene: 4. The CDR3 is 15 residues long. Germline V gene data show CDR1 as LNHDA and CDR2 as SQIVND (reference sequence). This CDR3 is CASTPSGGVTDTQYF. As DNA, the CDR3 is TGTGCCAGTACCCCTAGCGGGGGGGTCACAGATACGCAGTATTTT.

This clone was seen a handful of times. The chain links TRBV11-3 to TRBJ1-1; D gene ambiguous. The CDR3 is 13 amino acids. Germline V gives CDR1 SGHNT, CDR2 YENEEA. Deletions cut 2 bases from V and 1 base from J, with 5 bases between. The CDR3 region has the DNA TGTGCCAGCAGCTTAAGACAGAACACTGAAGCTTTCTTT. This sequence encodes CASSLRQNTEAFF.

This chain links TRBV11-2 with TRBJ2-1; 11 bases line up with TRBD2. Germline assignment: CDR1 SGHAT and CDR2 FQNNGV. Unmatched junction bases numbered 11, after V lost 5 bases and J lost 8 bases. CDR3 length: 16 residues. CDR3 loop: CASSLVGSGGADEQFF. The DNA of the CDR3 is TGTGCCAGCAGCCTAGTGGGTAGCGGGGGGGCCGATGAGCAGTTCTTC.

This chain uses TRBV7-3 with TRBJ2-5; 8 positions match TRBD2. The CDR3 spans 15 residues. V trimming: 3 bases; J trimming: 2 bases; junction bases outside the gene matches: 5. Germline V lookup: CDR1 SGHTA, CDR2 FQGTGA. CDR3 protein: CASSFSGAQQETQYF. CDR3 DNA: TGTGCCAGCAGCTTTAGCGGGGCCCAACAAGAGACCCAGTACTTC.

The chain is built from TRBV25-1 and TRBJ2-1; the D is unclear. The V gene's germline CDR1 is MGHDK and CDR2 SYGVNS. The CDR3 has 15 amino acids. Trimming cost V 4 bases and J 0 bases, with 10 bases left between them. CDR3 region: CASSGYTNSYNEQFF. CDR3 sequence (DNA): TGTGCCAGCAGTGGGTACACAAACTCCTACAATGAGCAGTTCTTC.

With regard to this clone: One end of the junction fails to match germline, which may point to a read error. The chain recombines TRBV7-7 with TRBJ2-3; 15 bases fit TRBD2. From germline, CDR1 is SSHAT and CDR2 FNYEAQ (reference sequence). The CDR3 runs 17 residues. CDR3 loop: CASSSTGTSGGRPQQYF. The CDR3 bases are TGTGCTAGCAGCTCGACCGGGACTAGCGGGGGGCGCCCCCAGCAGTATTTT.

This chain links TRBV5-1 with TRBJ2-7; 9 bases align to TRBD1. CDR1 is SGHRS and CDR2 is YFSETQ in the germline V gene. CDR3 length: 15 amino acids. V lost 4 bases, J lost 1 base, and 6 bases stayed unmatched. As DNA, the CDR3 is TGCGCCAGCAGCGGCGGGACAGGGAGGTCCTACGAGCAGTACTTC. Its protein product is CASSGGTGRSYEQYF.

V usage is TRBV19 and J usage is TRBJ2-2; 7 bases agree with TRBD1. The ends lost 10 bases at V and 2 bases at J; junction bases unmatched: 10. Per the germline V gene, CDR1 is LNHDA and CDR2 is SQIVND (reference sequence). The CDR3 is 15 residues long. The chain's CDR3 is CATTQRQGNTGELFF. Here the CDR3 DNA reads TGTGCCACCACCCAAAGACAGGGAAACACCGGGGAGCTGTTTTTT.

The gene calls are TRBV19 and TRBJ2-5; TRBD2 matches at 15 bases. CDR3 length: 17 amino acids. CDR1 and CDR2 from the germline V gene are LNHDA and SQIVND (reference sequence). Losses at the gene ends were 5 bases for V and 5 bases for J; bases not matched to a gene: 9. CDR3 loop: CASSSPGTSGGHETQYF. CDR3 in DNA: TGTGCCAGTAGTTCCCCCGGGACTAGCGGGGGGCATGAGACCCAGTACTTC.

J is TRBJ1-5 and V is TRBV7-8; D unclear. Trimming removed 0 bases at V and 0 bases at J, with 9 bases between. Germline loops: CDR1 SGHVS, CDR2 FQNEAQ. The CDR3 has 16 residues. CDR3 protein: CASSLARKVSNQPQHF. CDR3 sequence (DNA): TGTGCCAGCAGCTTAGCGCGTAAAGTTAGCAATCAGCCCCAGCATTTT.

The chain joins TRBV29-1 to TRBJ1-2; 8 bases are a match to TRBD1. The V segment lost 4 bases and the J segment 1 base; nucleotides outside the gene matches: 11. The CDR3 has 16 residues. Germline CDR1 and CDR2: SQVTM and ANQGSEA. Here the CDR3 reads CSVASGTGGLNYGYTF. For the CDR3, the DNA is TGCAGCGTTGCCTCCGGGACAGGCGGGCTTAACTATGGCTACACCTTC.

This clone was seen only a few times. A read error may produce the germline difference seen at one junction end. The chain combines TRBV15 with TRBJ2-7, with 8 bases that match TRBD1. The CDR3 has 13 residues. Germline V gives CDR1 LNHNV, CDR2 YYDKDF (reference sequence). CDR3 loop: CATSRPDDRGTRF. CDR3 nucleotide sequence: TGTGCCACCAGCAGACCCGATGACAGGGGAACTCGCTTC.

As for this clone: Within the sample, other DNA sequences also encode this same CDR3. The chain employs TRBV15 and TRBJ1-3; possible D gene TRBD1, 5 bases. The germline V gene encodes CDR1 LNHNV and CDR2 YYDKDF (reference sequence). Trimming took off 3 bases at V and 0 bases at J, with 9 bases between the two ends. CDR3 length: 15 amino acids. The DNA for the CDR3 is TGTGCCACCAGCAGGGATCAGGGCTCTGGAAACACCATATATTTT. Its translation is CATSRDQGSGNTIYF.

The chain carries TRBV7-2 and TRBJ1-6; a possible D gene is TRBD1 (5 bases). Germline values: CDR1 SGHTA, CDR2 FQGNSA. The CDR3 contains 16 residues. Trimming stripped 5 bases from V and 7 bases from J, with 18 bases between. CDR3: CASSGRGGDQNSPLHF. The CDR3 DNA follows: TGTGCCAGCAGCGGCCGGGGGGGGGATCAGAATTCACCCCTCCACTTT.

The CDR3 coding sequence is TGCGCCAGCAGCCAATACAGGGAATCTGGGGCCAACGTCCTGACTTTC. Amino acids: CASSQYRESGANVLTF. This sequence joins TRBV4-1 and TRBJ2-6; D may be TRBD1 (6 bases). CDR3 length: 16 amino acids. Trimming stripped 2 bases from V and 1 base from J, with 9 bases between. The germline CDR1 and CDR2 sequences are MGHRA and YSYEKL.